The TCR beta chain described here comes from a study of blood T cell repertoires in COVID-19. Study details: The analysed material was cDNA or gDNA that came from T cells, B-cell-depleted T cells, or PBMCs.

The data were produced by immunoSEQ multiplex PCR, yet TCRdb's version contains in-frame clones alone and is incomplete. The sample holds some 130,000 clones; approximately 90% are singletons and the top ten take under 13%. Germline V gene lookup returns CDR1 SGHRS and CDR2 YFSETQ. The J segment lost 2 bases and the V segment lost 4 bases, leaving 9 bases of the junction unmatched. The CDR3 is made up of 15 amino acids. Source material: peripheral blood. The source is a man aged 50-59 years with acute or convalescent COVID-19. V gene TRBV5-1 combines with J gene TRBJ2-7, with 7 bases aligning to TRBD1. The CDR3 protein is CASSLQGVTPYEQYF. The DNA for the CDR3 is TGCGCCAGCAGCCTCCAGGGGGTTACCCCCTACGAGCAGTACTTC.